These 16 T cell receptor beta chains originate from one sample sequenced in a study of PD-1 blockade in classical Hodgkin lymphoma. TCRdb's copy holds only in-frame clones and misses some; the assay was immunoSEQ multiplex PCR. The sample carries 35,000 to 40,000 clones, around 90% recorded once. Relapses following autologous stem cell transplantation were seen in all patients, with brentuximab vedotin exposure varying. Sequencing used peripheral blood mononuclear cells (PBMCs), obtained before the second cycle of nivolumab. The source is a human donor with classical Hodgkin lymphoma.

CDR3 nucleotide sequence: TGTGCCAGCAGTGCATATCGGGACAGGGGAACTGCAGATACGCAGTATTTT. It translates to CASSAYRDRGTADTQYF. This sequence joins TRBV6-1 and TRBJ2-3, with 10 bases that match TRBD1. Germline V gene data show CDR1 as MNHNS and CDR2 as SASEGT. The CDR3 spans 17 residues. The trim removed 4 bases at V and 4 bases at J, leaving 11 bases unmatched.

V gene TRBV7-9 combines with J gene TRBJ1-6; 7 bases map to TRBD1. The trim removed 3 bases at V and 5 bases at J, leaving 7 bases unmatched. Germline loops: CDR1 SEHNR, CDR2 FQNEAQ (reference sequence). This CDR3 contains 16 residues. The CDR3 reads CASSLEPDRDNSPLHF. Here the CDR3 DNA reads TGTGCCAGCAGCTTGGAGCCCGACAGGGATAATTCACCCCTCCACTTT.

The chain has TRBV6-5 and TRBJ1-1, with D uncertain. The germline V and J ends were trimmed by 5 bases and 5 bases, with 12 bases remaining between them. This CDR3 comprises 13 residues. The germline gives CDR1 MNHEY, CDR2 SVGAGI. CDR3 sequence (DNA): TGTGCCAGCAGTGGTGAAATGCGGACTGAAGCTTTCTTT. This gives the protein CASSGEMRTEAFF.

The V and J genes are TRBV25-1 and TRBJ1-2; 7 bases agree with TRBD1. The V gene end was trimmed by 3 bases and the J gene end by 8 bases; junction bases not matched to a gene: 18. There are 17 residues in the CDR3. Germline CDR1 and CDR2: MGHDK and SYGVNS. The DNA of the CDR3 is TGTGCCAGCAGTGATTCCGACAGGGAGAGGGGTAATCGGGGCTACACCTTC. Its translation: CASSDSDRERGNRGYTF.

This chain connects TRBV7-8 to TRBJ2-2; D is possibly TRBD2 (6 bases). V gave up 5 bases and J gave up 5 bases, with 18 bases separating them. CDR3 length: 16 amino acids. Germline CDR1 SGHVS, CDR2 FQNEAQ. The CDR3 region has the DNA TGTGCCAGCAGCGACCCGGGACTCACCTCTACCGGGGAGCTGTTTTTT. Translated: CASSDPGLTSTGELFF.

In DNA form, the CDR3 reads TGTGCCAGCAGCTTGCAGACAGATACGCAGTATTTT. Translation: CASSLQTDTQYF. The genes are TRBV7-3 and TRBJ2-3; D remains ambiguous. Germline V lookup: CDR1 SGHTA, CDR2 FQGTGA. The CDR3 is made up of 12 amino acids. Trimming stripped 3 bases from V and 3 bases from J, with 4 bases between.

The V gene is TRBV28, the J gene TRBJ2-7; D is unclear. The length of the CDR3 is 14 residues. Germline CDR1 and CDR2: MDHEN and SYDVKM. V lost 8 bases and J 1 base, leaving 15 bases between the germline ends. The DNA for the CDR3 is TGTGCCAGCCGTCTGGGGTCTGGTTCCTACGAGCAGTACTTC. Protein sequence: CASRLGSGSYEQYF.

This sequence joins TRBV19 and TRBJ2-2; possibly TRBD2 for D (6 bases). The CDR3 consists of 14 residues. The V gene lost 6 bases and the J gene lost 1 base, with 9 bases spanning the gap. Germline CDR1 LNHDA, CDR2 SQIVND (reference sequence). CDR3 in DNA: TGTGCCAGTAGGGCTAGCGAGAACACCGGGGAGCTGTTTTTT. It specifies CASRASENTGELFF.

The CDR3 DNA follows: TGTGCCAGCAGCTTGGCAGCGCGGGGCCTCCAAGAGACCCAGTACTTC. Translated: CASSLAARGLQETQYF. The V gene is TRBV5-4, the J gene TRBJ2-5, with D possibly being TRBD2 (6 bases). V was clipped by 0 bases and J by 1 base, with 13 bases between them. The CDR3 covers 16 residues. Germline CDR1 is SGHNT and CDR2 is YYREEE (reference sequence).

The chain combines TRBV25-1 with TRBJ2-2; D not certain. Trimming shortened V by 4 bases and J by 1 base, and 7 bases separated the two germline ends. The germline V gene has CDR1 MGHDK and CDR2 SYGVNS. CDR3 length: 14 residues. The CDR3 DNA follows: TGTGCCAGCAGTGTGGCCCAGAACACCGGGGAGCTGTTTTTT. This codes for CASSVAQNTGELFF.

The chain combines TRBV10-3 with TRBJ2-5; D ambiguous. The germline gives CDR1 ENHRY, CDR2 SYGVKD. The V end was cut by 2 bases, the J end by 2 bases, with 15 bases between. The CDR3 is 16 residues long. The CDR3 sequence is CAISEQAAGTQETQYF. CDR3 coding DNA: TGTGCCATCAGTGAGCAGGCCGCAGGAACTCAAGAGACCCAGTACTTC.

The chain joins TRBV5-8 to TRBJ1-5, with D hard to call. The germline V gene has CDR1 SGHTS and CDR2 YDEGEE. The CDR3 length is 15 residues. Trimming cost V 0 bases and J 4 bases, with 11 bases left between them. In nucleotides, the CDR3 is TGTGCCAGCAGCTTGGTTGGCTGGGGAAATCAGCCCCAGCATTTT. Translating gives CASSLVGWGNQPQHF. Drawing the rest from reference TRBV5-8 and TRBJ1-5, the complete variable domain is EAGVTQSPTHLIKTRGQQATLRCSPISGHTSVYWYQQALGLGLQFLLWYDEGEERNRGNFPPRFSGRQFPNYSSELNVNALELEDSALYLCASSLVGWGNQPQHFGDGTRLSIL.

A single count supports this clone. The genes are TRBV30 and TRBJ2-7; the D gene is possibly TRBD2 (5 bases). From germline, CDR1 is GTSNPN and CDR2 SVGIG (reference sequence). The CDR3 is 13 amino acids. Between the trimmed V and J ends, which lost 0 bases and 5 bases, there was a span of 11 bases. Written as DNA, the CDR3 is TGTGCCTGGAGTGTAGGACTCTCGAACGAGCAGTACTTC. This translates into CAWSVGLSNEQYF.

The rearrangement joins TRBV5-1 to TRBJ2-3; the match to TRBD2 covers 7 bases. CDR3 length: 15 residues. The V gene's germline CDR1 is SGHRS and CDR2 YFSETQ. The V segment lost 1 base and the J segment 0 bases; nucleotides outside the gene matches: 2. CDR3 sequence reads: CASSLSSGSTDTQYF. For the CDR3, the DNA is TGCGCCAGCAGCTTGTCTAGCGGAAGCACAGATACGCAGTATTTT.

This clone showed up just once. The chain carries TRBV28 and TRBJ1-4; tentative D call: TRBD1 (5 bases). V was shortened by 8 bases and J by 7 bases, with 17 bases between the two germline ends. Germline CDR1 MDHEN, CDR2 SYDVKM. The CDR3 sequence is 14 residues long. The CDR3, as DNA: TGTGCCAGCGGCCTGGGGGGTAGAAGTGAAAAACTGTTTTTT. Translated, it gives CASGLGGRSEKLFF.

V usage is TRBV4-2 and J usage is TRBJ2-4, with a tentative D call TRBD1 (5 bases). Deletions cut 1 base from V and 1 base from J, with 14 bases between. Germline CDR1 is LGHNA and CDR2 is YNFKEQ. The CDR3 runs 17 residues. CDR3 amino acids: CASSQVQGTVAKNIQYF. DNA of the CDR3: TGTGCCAGCAGCCAAGTTCAGGGAACCGTGGCCAAAAACATTCAGTACTTC.